What follows are 32 T cell receptor beta chains derived from one specimen sequenced in a study of vaccination and CD4 T cells after COVID-19. Scientists ran DNA taken from cultured CD4+ T cells through the Oncomine TCR Beta short-read assay for sequencing. TCRdb itself ran the PCR reads through MiXCR, one entry per CDR3 protein. The profile covers under 25,000 distinct CDR3 sequences, with roughly 67% appearing a single time and 6.5% to 8.5% taken by the ten largest. For these TCRs, the target antigens are not known. The treatment: roughly 11-day PBMC culture with coronavirus spike peptide pools or control peptides (ViraFEST assay). The specimen sequenced was CD4+ T cells from blood, cultured in vitro. The receptors derive from a human donor who had recovered from COVID-19.

This chain uses TRBV28 with TRBJ2-7, with 8 bases lining up with TRBD1. The CDR3 runs to 15 residues. Germline V gene sequence: CDR1 MDHEN, CDR2 SYDVKM. Losses at the gene ends were 10 bases for V and 4 bases for J; bases not matched to a gene: 15. The CDR3 is CATSPPTGVRYEQYF. DNA for the CDR3: TGTGCCACCTCGCCCCCGACAGGGGTCAGGTACGAGCAGTACTTC.

The chain carries TRBV19 and TRBJ1-2; D perhaps matches TRBD1 (6 bases). Between the trimmed V and J ends, which lost 7 bases and 0 bases, there was a span of 18 bases. Germline V lookup: CDR1 LNHDA, CDR2 SQIVND (reference sequence). There are 16 residues in the CDR3. CDR3 sequence reads: CASIHRDIGPNYGYTF. The CDR3 nucleotides are TGTGCCAGTATTCATCGGGACATCGGACCTAACTATGGCTACACCTTC.

This clonotype was recorded once. The rearrangement links TRBV6-2 or TRBV6-3 to TRBJ2-7; D perhaps matches TRBD1 (6 bases). Germline CDR1 and CDR2: MNHEY and SVGEGT. The CDR3 loop spans 15 amino acids. Deletions cut 5 bases from V and 2 bases from J, with 16 bases between. CDR3 coding DNA: TGTGCCAGCAGTACCGAAGACAGGCCGCCCTACGAGCAGTACTTC. Translation gives CASSTEDRPPYEQYF.

This chain links TRBV11-2 with TRBJ2-7, with 10 bases lining up with TRBD1. Germline V gene lookup returns CDR1 SGHAT and CDR2 FQNNGV. Trimming cost V 5 bases and J 12 bases; bases outside gene matches: 10. CDR3 length: 13 amino acids. CDR3 in DNA: TGTGCCAGCAGCACCGGGACAGGGGTTGGGCGGTACTTC. Protein product: CASSTGTGVGRYF. Full variable domain (rest looked up from reference TRBV11-2 and TRBJ2-7): EAGVAQSPRYKIIEKRQSVAFWCNPISGHATLYWYQQILGQGPKLLIQFQNNGVVDDSQLPKDRFSAERLKGVDSTLKIQPAKLEDSAVYLCASSTGTGVGRYFGPGTRLTVT.

The V call is TRBV11-2, the J call TRBJ2-7; 9 bases fit TRBD2. The CDR3 has 14 amino acids. V dropped 4 bases and J dropped 0; count of bases not matched to a gene: 1. CDR1 and CDR2 (germline): SGHAT, FQNNGV. The CDR3 spells CASSSGLASYEQYF. DNA for the CDR3: TGTGCCAGCAGCTCGGGACTAGCCTCCTACGAGCAGTACTTC.

CDR3 in amino acids: CATSRRPERILNYEQYF. In DNA form, the CDR3 reads TGTGCCACCAGCAGACGACCCGAGAGAATTCTTAACTACGAGCAGTACTTC. The chain is built from TRBV15 and TRBJ2-7; D not certain. Trimming cost V 2 bases and J 3 bases, with 20 bases left between them. Germline CDR1 reads LNHNV; CDR2 reads YYDKDF (reference sequence). The CDR3 extends over 17 amino acids.

CDR3: CASSWTGGEVYTF. In DNA form, the CDR3 reads TGTGCCAGCAGTTGGACAGGGGGCGAGGTATACACCTTC. The genes are TRBV6-2 or TRBV6-3 and TRBJ1-2; 11 positions agree with TRBD1. CDR1 and CDR2 from the germline V gene are MNHEY and SVGEGT. V shed 4 bases and J 11 bases; nucleotides not matched to a gene: 6. This CDR3 has 13 amino acids.

The rearrangement uses TRBV19 and TRBJ2-5; D ambiguous. Trimming pared 9 bases from V and 4 bases from J, leaving 18 bases between. CDR1 LNHDA and CDR2 SQIVND come from the germline V gene (reference sequence). The CDR3 has 14 amino acids. As DNA, the CDR3 is TGTGCCAGCAAACCCACCCCTTCCGCAGAGACCCAGTACTTC. Protein sequence: CASKPTPSAETQYF. The full variable domain, completed using reference TRBV19 and TRBJ2-5, is DGGITQSPKYLFRKEGQNVTLSCEQNLNHDAMYWYRQDPGQGLRLIYYSQIVNDFQKGDIAEGYSVSREKKESFPLTVTSAQKNPTAFYLCASKPTPSAETQYFGPGTRLLVL.

The chain is built from TRBV5-1 and TRBJ2-1; 8 bases match TRBD1. After removal of 4 bases from V and 7 bases from J, the junction contained 7 bases not matched to a gene. From germline, CDR1 is SGHRS and CDR2 YFSETQ. The CDR3 consists of 14 residues. The CDR3 DNA is TGCGCCAGCAGCCGGACAGGGAAAGGGAATGAGCAGTTCTTC. Its translation: CASSRTGKGNEQFF.

The rearrangement uses TRBV5-1 and TRBJ2-7; 9 bases match TRBD1. CDR3 length equals 16 residues. From germline, CDR1 is SGHRS and CDR2 YFSETQ. V dropped 4 bases and J dropped 4; count of bases not matched to a gene: 12. The CDR3 loop reads CASSNLPGQGTYEQYF. CDR3 DNA: TGCGCCAGCAGCAACTTGCCGGGACAGGGAACTTACGAGCAGTACTTC.

This clonotype turned up a few times. The chain carries TRBV24-1 and TRBJ1-1, with no clear D. The length of the CDR3 is 13 residues. V shed 5 bases and J shed 5 bases, with 11 bases lying between them. The germline gives CDR1 KGHDR, CDR2 SFDVKD. This CDR3 is CATSGSHQTEAFF. Here the CDR3 DNA reads TGTGCCACCAGTGGGTCCCACCAAACTGAAGCTTTCTTT.

The chain recombines TRBV19 with TRBJ1-5, with 9 bases aligning to TRBD1. CDR1 LNHDA and CDR2 SQIVND come from the germline V gene (reference sequence). The CDR3 sequence is 15 residues long. V lost 6 bases and J lost 1; bases outside the gene matches: 4. CDR3 bases: TGTGCCAGTAGACAGGGACAGGGAAGCAATCAGCCCCAGCATTTT. Its translation: CASRQGQGSNQPQHF. Full variable domain (remainder filled in from reference TRBV19 and TRBJ1-5): DGGITQSPKYLFRKEGQNVTLSCEQNLNHDAMYWYRQDPGQGLRLIYYSQIVNDFQKGDIAEGYSVSREKKESFPLTVTSAQKNPTAFYLCASRQGQGSNQPQHFGDGTRLSIL.

The chain uses TRBV6-1 and TRBJ2-3; TRBD2 matches 13 bases. Trimming at V came to 6 bases and at J to 5 bases, leaving 5 bases not matched to a gene. Looked up from germline, CDR1 is MNHNS and CDR2 is SASEGT. CDR3 length equals 15 residues. The CDR3 reads CASREGLAGKDTQYF. The CDR3 nucleotides read TGTGCCAGCAGGGAGGGACTAGCGGGAAAAGATACGCAGTATTTT.

The genes are TRBV6-2 or TRBV6-3 and TRBJ1-5; D gene uncertain. V was trimmed by 5 bases and J by 5 bases, leaving 16 bases between them. The CDR3 consists of 15 residues. Per germline, CDR1 MNHEY and CDR2 SVGEGT. Here the CDR3 reads CASSLMVGRYQPQHF. The CDR3 DNA reads as TGTGCCAGCAGTCTTATGGTGGGCCGATATCAGCCCCAGCATTTT.

This chain links TRBV11-2 with TRBJ1-5, with D perhaps TRBD1 (6 bases). CDR3 length: 14 residues. Germline lookup yields CDR1 SGHAT and CDR2 FQNNGV. V was trimmed by 3 bases and J by 5 bases, leaving 11 bases between them. The DNA for the CDR3 is TGTGCCAGCAGCTTGACCGACAGGTATCAGCCCCAGCATTTT. Amino acids: CASSLTDRYQPQHF.

This chain links TRBV19 with TRBJ1-1; the D is unclear. CDR1 LNHDA and CDR2 SQIVND come from the germline V gene (reference sequence). Trimming stripped 3 bases from V and 4 bases from J, with 12 bases between. The CDR3 sequence is 14 residues long. CDR3 region: CASSIRGRGTEAFF. CDR3 nucleotide sequence: TGTGCCAGTAGTATCCGAGGGCGAGGCACTGAAGCTTTCTTT.

The chain links TRBV12-3 or TRBV12-4 to TRBJ1-5; perhaps TRBD1 as D (5 bases). The CDR3 runs 15 residues. The V end was cut by 6 bases, the J end by 3 bases, with 15 bases between. CDR3 nucleotides: TGTGCCAGCAGCTTCGTAGGGGCGGACAATCAGCCCCAGCATTTT. Protein product: CASSFVGADNQPQHF.

The chain employs TRBV29-1 and TRBJ1-1; D is ambiguous. The CDR3 is 11 residues long. V lost 8 bases, J lost 7 bases, and 14 bases lay in between. Germline CDR1 and CDR2: SQVTM and ANQGSEA. CDR3 sequence: CSSATAGEAFF. CDR3 nucleotides: TGCAGCTCGGCAACGGCTGGTGAAGCTTTCTTT.

The chain has TRBV18 and TRBJ1-2; D might be TRBD1 (5 bases). This CDR3 spans 15 amino acids. V dropped 6 bases and J dropped 6 bases, with 20 bases sitting between them. The V gene's germline CDR1 is KGHSH and CDR2 LQKENI. The CDR3 here is CASSLQLDRPHGYTF. In nucleotides, the CDR3 is TGTGCCAGCTCTCTCCAGTTAGACAGACCTCATGGCTACACCTTC.

The chain links TRBV7-2 to TRBJ2-1; D not certain. Trimming cost V 5 bases and J 0 bases, with 14 bases left between them. This CDR3 has 16 residues. Germline CDR1 is SGHTA and CDR2 is FQGNSA. The CDR3 bases are TGTGCCAGCAGCCTAAGACACCTGAGCTCCTACAATGAGCAGTTCTTC. Residues: CASSLRHLSSYNEQFF.

This clonotype occurred a few times. The J gene is TRBJ1-5, the V gene TRBV6-2 or TRBV6-3; TRBD1 is a possible D gene (6 bases). The CDR3 sequence is 15 residues long. V was shortened by 4 bases and J by 2 bases, with 12 bases between the two germline ends. The germline gives CDR1 MNHEY, CDR2 SVGEGT. The chain's CDR3 is CASSSGGAGNQPQHF. The CDR3, as DNA: TGTGCCAGCAGTTCCGGGGGGGCGGGCAATCAGCCCCAGCATTTT.

The V gene is TRBV19, the J gene TRBJ2-2; the match to TRBD1 covers 10 bases. V lost 1 base to trimming and J lost 3 bases; unmatched junction nucleotides: 2. CDR3 length: 16 residues. Germline CDR1 reads LNHDA; CDR2 reads SQIVND (reference sequence). In nucleotides, the CDR3 is TGTGCCAGTAGTATAGTGGGGACAGGGGACACCGGGGAGCTGTTTTTT. Residues: CASSIVGTGDTGELFF.

V and J are TRBV6-1 and TRBJ1-6; 8 bases align to TRBD1. Germline CDR1 and CDR2: MNHNS and SASEGT. CDR3 length: 14 residues. V shed 7 bases and J 7 bases; nucleotides not matched to a gene: 6. The CDR3 region has the DNA TGTGCCAGCACTCGACAGGGGAGGAATTCACCCCTCCACTTT. It yields the protein CASTRQGRNSPLHF.

J is TRBJ1-1 and V is TRBV28; D is unclear. The CDR3 loop spans 12 amino acids. Germline CDR1 reads MDHEN; CDR2 reads SYDVKM. Trimming removed 3 bases at V and 5 bases at J, with 7 bases between. The CDR3 loop is CASSLEVTEAFF. As DNA, the CDR3 is TGTGCCAGCAGTTTGGAAGTAACTGAAGCTTTCTTT.

The J gene is TRBJ2-3, the V gene TRBV20-1, with 8 bases matching TRBD2. The CDR3 totals 14 residues. Germline V CDR1 and CDR2: DFQATT, SNEGSKA (reference sequence). Trimming took 3 bases from V and 4 from J; bases not matched to a gene: 6. Here the CDR3 DNA reads TGCAGTGCTAGGAGCGGGAGTGTAGCAGATACGCAGTATTTT. This encodes CSARSGSVADTQYF.

The chain links TRBV19 to TRBJ1-1; D not certain. The CDR3 is 14 residues long. Deletions cut 5 bases from V and 3 bases from J, with 13 bases between. The germline gives CDR1 LNHDA, CDR2 SQIVND (reference sequence). The CDR3 DNA sequence: TGTGCCAGTAGTTTAGTCTCTTGGGACACTGAAGCTTTCTTT. It yields the protein CASSLVSWDTEAFF.

This clonotype was counted between two and nine times. CDR3 region: CASSPTGGSSPLHF. The CDR3 bases are TGCGCCAGCAGCCCGACAGGGGGTAGCTCACCCCTCCACTTT. The chain joins TRBV5-1 to TRBJ1-6; TRBD1 aligns across 9 bases. With 4 bases clipped from V and 10 bases from J, the junction kept 6 bases outside the gene matches. Looked up from germline, CDR1 is SGHRS and CDR2 is YFSETQ. CDR3 size: 14 residues.

The sample holds a few counts of this clonotype. The chain combines TRBV7-2 with TRBJ1-5, with D hard to call. The CDR3 extends over 15 amino acids. Germline lookup yields CDR1 SGHTA and CDR2 FQGNSA. The V gene lost 1 base and the J gene lost 4 bases, with 11 bases spanning the gap. CDR3 bases: TGTGCCAGCAGCTTAGACTGGAGTGTTAATCAGCCCCAGCATTTT. It is translated as CASSLDWSVNQPQHF.

The chain combines TRBV6-1 with TRBJ2-7; D remains ambiguous. V gave up 5 bases and J gave up 3 bases, with 8 bases separating them. Germline loops: CDR1 MNHNS, CDR2 SASEGT. The CDR3 runs to 12 residues. The CDR3 DNA sequence: TGTGCCAGCAGTCAACAAGGCTACGAGCAGTACTTC. Protein sequence: CASSQQGYEQYF.

The chain couples TRBV11-2 to TRBJ2-5; 14 nucleotides match TRBD2. The J segment lost 5 bases and the V segment lost 5 bases, leaving 7 bases of the junction unmatched. The CDR3 has 16 residues. CDR1 is SGHAT, CDR2 FQNNGV, per germline. The CDR3 DNA reads TGTGCCAGCAGCACGCGGACTAGCGGGAGGACGGAGACCCAGTACTTC. Residues: CASSTRTSGRTETQYF. Together with reference TRBV11-2 and TRBJ2-5, the CDR3 gives the full variable domain: EAGVAQSPRYKIIEKRQSVAFWCNPISGHATLYWYQQILGQGPKLLIQFQNNGVVDDSQLPKDRFSAERLKGVDSTLKIQPAKLEDSAVYLCASSTRTSGRTETQYFGPGTRLLVL.

The chain links TRBV6-2 or TRBV6-3 to TRBJ2-1, with D perhaps TRBD2 (5 bases). Germline V CDR1 and CDR2: MNHEY, SVGEGT. V lost 3 bases and J lost 7, with 16 bases in between. The CDR3 is made up of 15 amino acids. Here the CDR3 reads CASSYRVIGGNEQFF. DNA of the CDR3: TGTGCCAGCAGTTATCGTGTGATAGGAGGAAATGAGCAGTTCTTC.

The chain employs TRBV6-1 and TRBJ2-7; weak D call: TRBD1 (6 bases). Trimming took off 4 bases at V and 0 bases at J, with 13 bases between the two ends. Germline V lookup: CDR1 MNHNS, CDR2 SASEGT. This CDR3 contains 15 residues. The CDR3 here is CASSGRDTSSYEQYF. The CDR3 coding sequence is TGTGCCAGCAGTGGACGGGACACCAGCTCCTACGAGCAGTACTTC.